The TCR beta chain described here comes from a study of T cell repertoires in cytomegalovirus infection. Study-level information: Indicated by public TCR beta signatures were CMV infection and matching HLA type. Study-wide points: Cumulative frequency (of public TCR beta family members) identified carriers of CMV plus the relevant HLA. It was HLA-C-restricted CMV-specific TCR beta clonotypes that dominated the response ex vivo.

Concerning this clonotype itself: Its antigen is still unknown.

Trimming took off 2 bases at V and 2 bases at J, with 10 bases between the two ends. This CDR3 comprises 14 residues. Germline-derived CDR1 and CDR2 are LNHDA and SQIVND (reference sequence). TCRdb re-analysed the reads in MiXCR, keeping a single row per CDR3 protein. There are about 310,000 distinct CDR3 sequences in the sample; roughly a sixth occur only once, and 12% lies in the top ten. Material: PBMCs. The receptor was derived from a human donor in good health (CMV status not recorded). Some clones in this sample may be carry-over from other donors' samples. V and J are TRBV19 and TRBJ2-7; D gene ambiguous. CDR3 sequence reads: CASSISNPTYEQYF. The CDR3 DNA reads TGTGCCAGTAGTATATCCAACCCGACCTACGAGCAGTACTTC.